The 10 T cell receptor beta chains below all came from one sample that was sequenced in a study of T cell responses to AZD1222 COVID-19 vaccine. Profiling relied on immunoSEQ multiplex PCR, and the TCRdb table lists in-frame clones only, not all of them. This repertoire shows around 150,000 clones, 84% found once; its top ten account for approximately 4%. Sample: peripheral blood, taken on day 0 of AZD1222 vaccination. The source is an adult in good health.

The J gene is TRBJ1-3, the V gene TRBV25-1; D remains unclear. Trimming took off 2 bases at V and 0 bases at J, with 11 bases between the two ends. The CDR3 loop spans 16 amino acids. Germline loops: CDR1 MGHDK, CDR2 SYGVNS. The CDR3 loop is CASSEPGRFSGNTIYF. In DNA form, the CDR3 reads TGTGCCAGCAGTGAACCTGGCAGGTTCTCTGGAAACACCATATATTTT. The variable domain in full, completed from reference TRBV25-1 and TRBJ1-3, reads EADIYQTPRYLVIGTGKKITLECSQTMGHDKMYWYQQDPGMELHLIHYSYGVNSTEKGDLSSESTVSRIRTEHFPLTLESARPSHTSQYLCASSEPGRFSGNTIYFGEGSWLTVV.

The rearrangement joins TRBV19 to TRBJ1-4; D is unresolved. The CDR3 length is 17 residues. Trimming removed 5 bases at V and 8 bases at J, with 24 bases between. Germline CDR1 and CDR2: LNHDA and SQIVND (reference sequence). The CDR3, as DNA: TGTGCCAGTAGTTTCCGTTCGACGGCGACGACGGGGGAAAAACTGTTTTTT. The encoded protein is CASSFRSTATTGEKLFF.

This clone was picked up a small number of times. CDR3 amino acids: CASSPHQESEAFF. The CDR3 DNA follows: TGTGCCAGCAGCCCACACCAGGAATCTGAAGCTTTCTTT. The rearrangement uses TRBV27 and TRBJ1-1; D is unresolved. This CDR3 has 13 residues. V was trimmed by 6 bases and J by 6 bases, leaving 14 bases between them. The germline CDR1 and CDR2 sequences are MNHEY and SMNVEV (reference sequence).

This chain connects TRBV2 to TRBJ2-3, with TRBD1 identical over 10 bases. The length of the CDR3 is 14 residues. With 5 bases clipped from V and 6 bases from J, the junction kept 5 bases outside the gene matches. Per germline, CDR1 SNHLY and CDR2 FYNNEI. This chain's CDR3 is CASSIGTGEDTQYF. The CDR3 region has the DNA TGTGCCAGCAGTATCGGGACAGGGGAGGATACGCAGTATTTT.

This chain links TRBV3-1 (or the pseudogene TRBV3-2) with TRBJ1-6, with D possibly being TRBD1 (6 bases). Germline loops: CDR1 LGHDT, CDR2 YNNKEL (reference sequence). The CDR3 is 17 amino acids. V dropped 4 bases and J dropped 1 base, with 14 bases sitting between them. The CDR3 region is CASSPRTVRSYNSPLHF. Written as DNA, the CDR3 is TGTGCCAGCAGCCCCCGGACAGTTCGATCCTATAATTCACCCCTCCACTTT.

This clone was seen a handful of times. The chain employs TRBV6-2 or TRBV6-3 and TRBJ2-1, with 14 nucleotides matching TRBD2. CDR3 length: 17 residues. Germline values: CDR1 MNHEY, CDR2 SVGEGT. Trimming took 5 bases from V and 7 from J; bases not matched to a gene: 10. In DNA, the CDR3 is TGTGCCAGCAGTGCCCTTGGACTAGCGGGGGGCGGGAATGAGCAGTTCTTC. Its translation is CASSALGLAGGGNEQFF.

This clone came up a few times. The chain carries TRBV19 and TRBJ1-5, with a weak D call TRBD1 (6 bases). The CDR3 loop spans 15 amino acids. The V gene lost 6 bases and the J gene lost 5 bases, with 17 bases spanning the gap. The V gene's germline CDR1 is LNHDA and CDR2 SQIVND (reference sequence). CDR3 region: CASREPGAVYQPQHF. In nucleotides, the CDR3 is TGTGCCAGTAGAGAACCGGGGGCGGTTTATCAGCCCCAGCATTTT.

The rearrangement uses TRBV12-3 or TRBV12-4 and TRBJ1-1, with a tentative D call TRBD1 (6 bases). The CDR3 sequence is 13 residues long. The V end was cut by 7 bases, the J end by 4 bases, with 13 bases between. The CDR3 DNA sequence: TGTGCCAGCACCGTGGGAGGGGGCACTGAAGCTTTCTTT. It is translated as CASTVGGGTEAFF.

The chain joins TRBV20-1 to TRBJ1-1, with no clear D. This CDR3 comprises 11 residues. CDR1 and CDR2 (germline): DFQATT, SNEGSKA (reference sequence). Trimming cost V 0 bases and J 6 bases, with 5 bases left between them. The CDR3 spells CSARDRPEAFF. CDR3 bases: TGCAGTGCTAGAGATAGGCCTGAAGCTTTCTTT.

The rearrangement joins TRBV7-9 to TRBJ2-7, with 8 nucleotides matching TRBD1. The germline gives CDR1 SEHNR, CDR2 FQNEAQ (reference sequence). CDR3 size: 14 residues. The V and J ends lost 4 bases and 2 bases, in that order; junction bases with no gene match: 4. CDR3 bases: TGTGCCAGCAGCTCCTGGACAGGGCCCTACGAGCAGTACTTC. Translated, it gives CASSSWTGPYEQYF.